The 10 T cell receptor beta chains listed next were all sequenced from one sample in a study of cytomegalovirus exposure and HLA in healthy donors (dated by TCRdb to between 2016 and 2019). Library method: the immunoSEQ multiplex PCR assay. Imported from immuneACCESS, the table was reduced by TCRdb to in-frame sequences with V and J called. These copies leave out some clones; in studies compared against another copy, an unresolved V gene accounts for under half, and the cause of the remainder is not known. The sample table lists roughly 110,000 clones, 88% of them with a count of one. The top ten clonotypes cover 1.8% of the sample. The specimen was PBMCs. The receptors were gathered from a woman in her late teens or twenties in good health and CMV-seropositive.

This clone was seen just once. This chain links TRBV25-1 with TRBJ2-2, with D unclear. V was cut by 7 bases and J by 2 bases, with 2 bases left in between. Germline lookup yields CDR1 MGHDK and CDR2 SYGVNS. The CDR3 consists of 11 residues. The CDR3 nucleotides read TGTGCCAGCACTAACACCGGGGAGCTGTTTTTT. Translated: CASTNTGELFF. Full variable domain (outside the CDR3, taken from reference TRBV25-1 and TRBJ2-2): EADIYQTPRYLVIGTGKKITLECSQTMGHDKMYWYQQDPGMELHLIHYSYGVNSTEKGDLSSESTVSRIRTEHFPLTLESARPSHTSQYLCASTNTGELFFGEGSRLTVL.

The V call is TRBV9, the J call TRBJ2-3, with 7 bases fitting TRBD2. The germline CDR1 and CDR2 sequences are SGDLS and YYNGEE. The CDR3 extends over 15 amino acids. Trimming at V came to 3 bases and at J to 2 bases, leaving 6 bases not matched to a gene. CDR3 protein: CASSGTSVPTDTQYF. CDR3 in DNA: TGTGCCAGCAGCGGGACTAGTGTCCCCACAGATACGCAGTATTTT.

The chain carries TRBV4-1 and TRBJ1-1; a possible D gene is TRBD1 (5 bases). The CDR3 sequence is 15 residues long. V lost 3 bases, J lost 0 bases, and 11 bases lay in between. The germline gives CDR1 MGHRA, CDR2 YSYEKL. The chain's CDR3 is CASSQSGHLNTEAFF. The CDR3, as DNA: TGCGCCAGCAGCCAGTCCGGACACCTGAACACTGAAGCTTTCTTT.

This chain connects TRBV18 to TRBJ2-7; 10 bases match TRBD1. CDR3 length: 15 residues. Germline CDR1 is KGHSH and CDR2 is LQKENI. J lost 6 bases, V lost 5 bases, and 10 bases had no gene match. The chain's CDR3 is CASSSDRDRGSEQYF. The DNA for the CDR3 is TGTGCCAGCTCATCAGACCGGGACAGGGGATCCGAGCAGTACTTC.

The rearrangement links TRBV28 to TRBJ2-1, with TRBD1 matching over 9 bases. This CDR3 contains 18 residues. With 4 bases clipped from V and 9 bases from J, the junction kept 19 bases outside the gene matches. Germline V gene sequence: CDR1 MDHEN, CDR2 SYDVKM. The CDR3 sequence: CASSSYRLRTGERSEQFF. The CDR3 nucleotides read TGTGCCAGCAGTTCATATCGGTTAAGGACAGGGGAACGTAGTGAGCAGTTCTTC.

The V and J genes are TRBV5-6 and TRBJ2-4; D call uncertain. The CDR3 covers 13 residues. V lost 0 bases and J lost 10, with 11 bases in between. Germline-derived CDR1 and CDR2 are SGHDT and YYEEEE. The CDR3 spells CASSLDRLGIQYF. The CDR3 bases are TGTGCCAGCAGCTTGGACCGCCTCGGGATTCAGTACTTC.

This chain links TRBV7-2 with TRBJ2-7, with D uncertain. This CDR3 region has 14 residues. CDR1 is SGHTA and CDR2 is FQGNSA in the germline V gene. Trimming took off 1 base at V and 6 bases at J, with 13 bases between the two ends. CDR3 sequence reads: CASSLGIQLREQYF. CDR3 in DNA: TGTGCCAGCAGCTTAGGAATACAATTACGCGAGCAGTACTTC.

The rearrangement links TRBV19 to TRBJ2-1, with D perhaps matching TRBD2 (6 bases). Deletions cut 5 bases from V and 12 bases from J, with 23 bases between. The germline gives CDR1 LNHDA, CDR2 SQIVND (reference sequence). The CDR3 sequence is 15 residues long. The CDR3 spells CASSAGSIPLPGQFF. The CDR3 region has the DNA TGTGCCAGTAGTGCGGGGTCTATACCCCTACCTGGGCAGTTCTTC.

This chain links TRBV6-1 with TRBJ1-5, with D perhaps matching TRBD1 (6 bases). CDR1 is MNHNS, CDR2 SASEGT, per germline. This CDR3 region has 14 residues. The V end lost 6 bases, the J end lost 3 bases, and 12 bases lay between the germline ends. The CDR3 nucleotides are TGTGCCAGCAGCGCGACAGGCCCCAATCAGCCCCAGCATTTT. Translated, it gives CASSATGPNQPQHF.

The chain carries TRBV6-4 and TRBJ2-1, with D possibly matching TRBD1 (8 bases). V was shortened by 3 bases and J by 8 bases, with 14 bases between the two germline ends. CDR3 length: 14 residues. CDR1 and CDR2 (germline): MRHNA, SNTAGT. This chain's CDR3 is CASSDGTGLDEQFF. The CDR3 nucleotides are TGTGCCAGCAGTGATGGGACAGGACTAGATGAGCAGTTCTTC.